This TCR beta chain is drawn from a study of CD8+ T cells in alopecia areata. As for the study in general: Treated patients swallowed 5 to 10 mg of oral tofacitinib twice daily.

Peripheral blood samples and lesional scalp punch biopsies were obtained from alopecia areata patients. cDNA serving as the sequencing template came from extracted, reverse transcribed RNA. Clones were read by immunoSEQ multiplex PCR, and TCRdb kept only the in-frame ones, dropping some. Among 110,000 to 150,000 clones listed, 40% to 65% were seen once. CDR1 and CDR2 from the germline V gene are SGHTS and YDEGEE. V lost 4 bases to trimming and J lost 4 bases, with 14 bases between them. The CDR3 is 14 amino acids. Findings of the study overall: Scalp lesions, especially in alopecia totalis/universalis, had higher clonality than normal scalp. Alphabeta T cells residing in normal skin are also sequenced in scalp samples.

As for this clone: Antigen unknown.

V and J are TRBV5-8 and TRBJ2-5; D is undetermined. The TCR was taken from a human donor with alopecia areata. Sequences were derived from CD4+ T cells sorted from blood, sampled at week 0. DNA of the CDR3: TGTGCCAGCAGCCTTGGTCCAGATCGAGAGACCCAGTACTTC. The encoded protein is CASSLGPDRETQYF.